This T cell receptor beta chain was sequenced for a study of blood T cell repertoires in COVID-19. Study at large: Spain, Italy and the United States supplied samples that represented acute and convalescent COVID-19. T cells, B-cell-depleted T cells, or PBMCs supplied cDNA or gDNA.

In the authors' methods: By means of reference gene primer amplification, nucleated cell counts were estimated. Clones were read by immunoSEQ multiplex PCR, and TCRdb kept only the in-frame ones, dropping some. V and J calls and clone size are copied from that table; D and trimming were computed from the DNA. The table has about 240,000 clones, approximately 86% seen once. This CDR3 is built from 13 residues. Looked up from germline, CDR1 is SQVTM and CDR2 is ANQGSEA. The trim removed 6 bases at V and 6 bases at J, leaving 3 bases unmatched. The sequenced material came from peripheral blood. This clonotype was obtained from a man aged 55 to 70 who had recovered from COVID-19. The chain links TRBV29-1 to TRBJ2-3; 13 bases line up with TRBD2. CDR3 residues: CSVTSGGRDTQYF. CDR3 nucleotides: TGCAGCGTGACTAGCGGGGGGAGGGATACGCAGTATTTT.